This paragraph covers one T cell receptor (beta chain) sequence. The antigen is not known. The library protocol tagged individual cDNA molecules with unique molecular identifiers. TCRdb re-derived calls from the 5' RACE reads in MiXCR, one entry per CDR3 protein. Of approximately 60,000 distinct CDR3 sequences detected, about an eighth appear once; the ten largest clones hold about 1.4%. These data are taken from a study of early T cells in non-severe SARS-CoV-2 infection. Across the study: From unsorted whole blood, bulk RNA was sequenced, and the chains remained unpaired. General study points: VDJdb matches were skewed toward anti-spike CD8 T cell responses.

Sequencing was carried out using whole blood. This receptor was identified in an adult who was a healthcare worker with PCR-confirmed SARS-CoV-2 infection or an uninfected control (not recorded which).

The CDR3 sequence is CASSLVGEKLFF. The CDR3, as DNA: TGTGCCAGCAGCTTAGTCGGTGAAAAACTGTTTTTT. The chain is built from TRBV7-9 and TRBJ1-4, with D uncertain. This CDR3 contains 12 residues. Germline values: CDR1 SEHNR, CDR2 FQNEAQ (reference sequence). V lost 1 base to trimming and J lost 7 bases, with 4 bases between them.